The 19 T cell receptor beta chains below were found in one sample sequenced in a study of metastatic and nonmetastatic thyroid tumors. No treatment had been given to any patient before thyroid surgery. Via MiXCR, TCRdb re-called the PCR reads. The table includes about 32,000 clones, 7.4% detected once. Sequencing was carried out using blood. The receptors were gathered from a female donor with papillary thyroid cancer or a benign thyroid nodule (not recorded which). Some clones in this sample may be carry-over from other donors' samples.

This clone was recorded many times. V usage is TRBV20-1 and J usage is TRBJ1-2; 7 bases are shared with TRBD1. The trim removed 1 base at V and 4 bases at J, leaving 6 bases unmatched. The CDR3 totals 14 residues. Per germline, CDR1 DFQATT and CDR2 SNEGSKA (reference sequence). The CDR3 region is CSARVSGTAYGYTF. In DNA, the CDR3 is TGCAGTGCTAGAGTGTCCGGGACAGCCTATGGCTACACCTTC.

Concerning this clone itself: Given a much more abundant clone one base away, this may be a read error. V is TRBV5-1 and J is TRBJ2-3; possibly TRBD2 for D (5 bases). Germline V CDR1 and CDR2: SGHRS, YFSETQ. The CDR3 covers 14 residues. The CDR3 region is CASSLAEITDTQCF. CDR3 DNA sequence: TGCGCCAGCAGCTTAGCGGAAATCACAGATACGCAGTGTTTT.

Comment on this clone: A read error may be the cause here, since a much bigger clone is one base away. V and J are TRBV5-1 and TRBJ1-1; 7 bases are shared with TRBD1. CDR3 length: 14 amino acids. CDR1 is SGHRS, CDR2 YFSETQ, per germline. The CDR3 reads CANSRGTANTEAFF. The CDR3 DNA sequence: TGCGCCAACAGCCGAGGGACAGCGAACACTGAAGCTTTCTTT.

This clone was seen ten or more times. The chain carries TRBV18 and TRBJ1-3, with TRBD1 as a possible D gene (5 bases). CDR3 length: 16 residues. Trimming shortened V by 0 bases and J by 0 bases, and 9 bases separated the two germline ends. CDR1 and CDR2 (germline): KGHSH, LQKENI. The CDR3 is CASSPPGAYSGNTIYF. CDR3 DNA: TGTGCCAGCTCACCACCAGGGGCCTACTCTGGAAACACCATATATTTT.

This clone appeared many times. V is TRBV20-1 and J is TRBJ2-1; TRBD2 aligns across 11 bases. CDR1 is DFQATT, CDR2 SNEGSKA, per germline (reference sequence). The CDR3 covers 13 residues. The V gene end was trimmed by 4 bases and the J gene end by 7 bases; junction bases not matched to a gene: 3. The CDR3 region has the DNA TGCAGTGCTACCTCTAGCGGGAGGAATGAGCAGTTCTTC. This gives the protein CSATSSGRNEQFF.

This clone was picked up many times. V and J are TRBV2 and TRBJ2-3; tentative D call: TRBD2 (6 bases). Deletions cut 5 bases from V and 2 bases from J, with 11 bases between. The CDR3 runs 14 residues. CDR1 is SNHLY, CDR2 FYNNEI, per germline. CDR3 bases: TGTGCCAGCAGTCCAACGGACTACACAGATACGCAGTATTTT. It encodes CASSPTDYTDTQYF.

This clone has at least ten counts. The V call is TRBV11-2, the J call TRBJ2-1; TRBD2 matches 13 bases. With V trimmed by 5 bases and J by 7 bases, 2 bases remained unmatched. Germline CDR1 reads SGHAT; CDR2 reads FQNNGV. The CDR3 covers 14 residues. The CDR3 DNA reads TGTGCCAGCAGCACTAGCGGGGGGGCAAATGAGCAGTTCTTC. Amino acids: CASSTSGGANEQFF.

A note on this clone: Since a much larger clone is just one base distant, this may be a read error. The genes are TRBV14 and TRBJ1-6; D not resolved. CDR3 length: 11 amino acids. The germline V gene has CDR1 SGHDN and CDR2 FVKESK. CDR3 residues: CACSQGFHLHF. The DNA of the CDR3 is TGTGCCTGCAGCCAAGGGTTTCACCTCCACTTT.

This clone occurred many times. The chain uses TRBV30 and TRBJ2-3; 14 bases are shared with TRBD2. CDR3 size: 18 residues. With V trimmed by 5 bases and J by 0 bases, 10 bases remained unmatched. Looked up from germline, CDR1 is GTSNPN and CDR2 is SVGIG (reference sequence). The CDR3: CAWDDPGLAGDSTDTQYF. DNA for the CDR3: TGTGCCTGGGACGACCCGGGACTAGCGGGAGATAGCACAGATACGCAGTATTTT. The variable domain in full, completed from reference TRBV30 and TRBJ2-3, reads SQTIHQWPATLVQPVGSPLSLECTVEGTSNPNLYWYRQAAGRGLQLLFYSVGIGQISSEVPQNLSASRPQDRQFILSSKKLLLSDSGFYLCAWDDPGLAGDSTDTQYFGPGTRLTVL.

This clone was observed at least ten times. This rearrangement joins TRBV12-3 or TRBV12-4 to TRBJ2-2, with TRBD2 as a possible D gene (7 bases). Trimming left V 6 bases short and J 4 bases short, with 18 bases between. The CDR3 is 16 amino acids. Here the CDR3 reads CASSPSGTLSTGELFF. Written as DNA, the CDR3 is TGTGCCAGCAGCCCCAGCGGGACACTTTCCACCGGGGAGCTGTTTTTT.

This clone was recorded at least ten times. The CDR3 here is CASSLSVAGELFF. DNA for the CDR3: TGTGCCAGCAGTTTATCTGTGGCCGGGGAGCTGTTTTTT. V usage is TRBV27 and J usage is TRBJ2-2, with D hard to call. The V and J ends lost 0 bases and 6 bases respectively, with 5 bases between them. The length of the CDR3 is 13 residues. Germline CDR1 MNHEY, CDR2 SMNVEV (reference sequence).

This clone was observed at least ten times. The chain carries TRBV11-2 and TRBJ2-5; D is possibly TRBD2 (6 bases). V lost 3 bases and J 5 bases, leaving 19 bases between the germline ends. CDR1 is SGHAT and CDR2 is FQNNGV in the germline V gene. The CDR3 spans 16 residues. CDR3 residues: CASSFGDAGTGETQYF. DNA of the CDR3: TGTGCCAGCAGCTTTGGCGATGCGGGGACGGGGGAGACCCAGTACTTC.

The chain uses TRBV12-5 and TRBJ2-1; 7 bases match TRBD2. The CDR3 runs to 15 residues. J was trimmed by 6 bases and V by 3 bases; bases with no gene match: 8. The germline V gene has CDR1 LGHNT and CDR2 FRNRAP. The DNA of the CDR3 is TGTGCTAGTGGTTTCGGGACTACCTTTGGCAATGAGCAGTTCTTC. It codes for CASGFGTTFGNEQFF.

This chain uses TRBV5-4 with TRBJ1-6; no firm D call. CDR1 SGHNT and CDR2 YYREEE come from the germline V gene (reference sequence). The V end lost 0 bases, the J end lost 0 bases, and 10 bases lay between the germline ends. The CDR3 runs to 17 residues. DNA of the CDR3: TGTGCCAGCAGCTTGGGGGAAAAGAGCTCCTATAATTCACCCCTCCACTTT. Protein: CASSLGEKSSYNSPLHF.

This clone occurred many times. This chain joins TRBV7-8 and TRBJ1-5; tentatively, D is TRBD1 (6 bases). V shed 2 bases and J shed 3 bases, with 14 bases lying between them. CDR3 length equals 16 residues. CDR1 and CDR2 (germline): SGHVS, FQNEAQ. The CDR3 bases are TGTGCCAGCAGCTTAAAGGGCAGGGGAGCCAATCAGCCCCAGCATTTT. Its translation: CASSLKGRGANQPQHF.

With regard to this clone: Since a much larger clone is just one base distant, this may be a read error. This chain uses TRBV20-1 with TRBJ2-7; D uncertain. V lost 3 bases, J lost 4 bases, and 16 bases lay in between. This CDR3 comprises 14 residues. CDR1 DFQATT and CDR2 SNEGSKA come from the germline V gene (reference sequence). In DNA form, the CDR3 reads TGCAGTGCTAGTCTCCCCTGGAGCGTGTACGAGCAGTACTTC. The encoded protein is CSASLPWSVYEQYF.

This clone was counted at least ten times. The chain is built from TRBV10-2 and TRBJ2-7; TRBD1 matches 8 bases. The V gene's germline CDR1 is WSHSY and CDR2 SAAADI. The CDR3 is made up of 13 amino acids. With V trimmed by 7 bases and J by 3 bases, 5 bases remained unmatched. The CDR3 DNA is TGCGCCAGCACCGGACAGGGCCTCTACGAGCAGTACTTC. Its protein is CASTGQGLYEQYF.

Turning to this clone: A read error may explain this, as a much larger clone is one base away. The rearrangement joins TRBV5-1 to TRBJ2-7; D is unresolved. The CDR3 is 11 amino acids. CDR1 SGHRS and CDR2 YFSETQ come from the germline V gene. CDR3 nucleotide sequence: TGTGCCAGCAGAGAGGTGAACGAGCAGTACTTC. Translation gives CASREVNEQYF.

This clone was counted a few times. A much larger clonotype is one base distant, so this may be a read error. Other DNA sequences of this sample code for an identical CDR3. This chain connects TRBV20-1 to TRBJ2-3; D is unresolved. This CDR3 region has 12 residues. Germline V gene sequence: CDR1 DFQATT, CDR2 SNEGSKA (reference sequence). For the CDR3, the DNA is TGCAGTGCTAGATCTAGTGGAGATACTCAGTATTTT. It is translated as CSARSSGDTQYF.